These 10 T cell receptor beta chains came from one sample sequenced in a study of blood T cell repertoires in COVID-19. The table came from immunoSEQ multiplex PCR; TCRdb's copy has only in-frame clones and leaves some out. Of about 220,000 clones in the sample, roughly 87% were seen once. Material: peripheral blood. Every receptor here comes from a man aged 40-50 years with active or convalescent COVID-19.

The rearrangement joins TRBV12-3 or TRBV12-4 to TRBJ2-7; D might be TRBD1 (6 bases). CDR3 length: 13 residues. Trimming stripped 5 bases from V and 4 bases from J, with 12 bases between. CDR3 protein: CASSRDTSYEQYF. CDR3 DNA sequence: TGTGCCAGCAGTCGGGACACTTCTTACGAGCAGTACTTC.

The J gene is TRBJ1-2, the V gene TRBV2; no definite D call. The CDR3 is made up of 13 amino acids. Germline CDR1 SNHLY, CDR2 FYNNEI. The V and J ends lost 3 bases and 9 bases respectively, with 14 bases between them. CDR3 nucleotides: TGTGCCAGCAGTGAGTGGCAGAATACGCGCTACACCTTC. Translation gives CASSEWQNTRYTF.

The V call is TRBV19, the J call TRBJ2-2, with TRBD1 matching over 11 bases. The CDR3 is made up of 16 amino acids. V dropped 1 base and J dropped 7; count of bases not matched to a gene: 5. CDR1 is LNHDA, CDR2 SQIVND, per germline (reference sequence). CDR3: CASSIGGQGANGELFF. DNA of the CDR3: TGTGCCAGTAGTATAGGCGGACAGGGGGCAAACGGGGAGCTGTTTTTT.

The chain has TRBV18 and TRBJ2-2; D is unresolved. Germline CDR1 and CDR2: KGHSH and LQKENI. The CDR3 is 14 amino acids. Trimming shortened V by 2 bases and J by 3 bases, and 7 bases separated the two germline ends. Written as DNA, the CDR3 is TGTGCCAGCTCACCAAACAGCTACACCGGGGAGCTGTTTTTT. It translates to CASSPNSYTGELFF.

CDR3 DNA sequence: TGTGCCAGCAGTGAAGGTCAGGCCTCTTTGGGTGAAGCTTTCTTT. Translating it yields CASSEGQASLGEAFF. The chain uses TRBV2 and TRBJ1-1; D is ambiguous. Per germline, CDR1 SNHLY and CDR2 FYNNEI. This CDR3 comprises 15 residues. V was cut by 1 base and J by 7 bases, with 16 bases left in between.

The chain combines TRBV28 with TRBJ2-1, with TRBD2 identical over 12 bases. This CDR3 region has 18 residues. Germline loops: CDR1 MDHEN, CDR2 SYDVKM. Trimming removed 6 bases from V and 2 bases from J; junction bases left unmatched: 11. CDR3 sequence (DNA): TGTGCCAGCAGCCCAGGACTAGCGGGACCAACCCCCTACAATGAGCAGTTCTTC. It codes for CASSPGLAGPTPYNEQFF.

The V and J genes are TRBV6-1 and TRBJ2-2; 8 positions match TRBD1. From germline, CDR1 is MNHNS and CDR2 SASEGT. V was pared by 1 base and J by 7 bases, with 8 bases of the junction left unmatched. This CDR3 spans 16 amino acids. The CDR3 is CASSEGQGASLGELFF. The CDR3 DNA is TGTGCCAGCAGTGAAGGGCAGGGGGCGAGTCTCGGGGAGCTGTTTTTT.

This chain joins TRBV9 and TRBJ2-3, with TRBD2 matching 8 bases. Germline CDR1 SGDLS, CDR2 YYNGEE. The CDR3 is made up of 15 amino acids. V lost 2 bases and J lost 3; bases outside the gene matches: 5. The CDR3 region has the DNA TGTGCCAGCAGCGTCACTAGCGGCCGAACAGATACGCAGTATTTT. Translation: CASSVTSGRTDTQYF.

The chain links TRBV6-5 to TRBJ1-1; 8 bases are shared with TRBD1. Per germline, CDR1 MNHEY and CDR2 SVGAGI. Losses at the gene ends were 0 bases for V and 3 bases for J; bases not matched to a gene: 6. The CDR3 contains 16 residues. CDR3 residues: CASSYSRQGAYTEAFF. Here the CDR3 DNA reads TGTGCCAGCAGTTACTCAAGGCAGGGGGCGTACACTGAAGCTTTCTTT.

The chain is built from TRBV9 and TRBJ1-3; 7 nucleotides match TRBD1. The CDR3 spans 14 residues. V trimming: 2 bases; J trimming: 2 bases; junction bases outside the gene matches: 1. Per germline, CDR1 SGDLS and CDR2 YYNGEE. CDR3 sequence reads: CASSVGTAGNTIYF. The CDR3 coding sequence is TGTGCCAGCAGCGTGGGGACAGCTGGAAACACCATATATTTT.